The next 29 T cell receptor beta chains were all read from a single sample in a study of molecular identifiers for immune sequencing clone quantification. A single record per CDR3 protein comes from TCRdb applying MiXCR to the PCR reads. The sample has 550,000 to 750,000 distinct CDR3 sequences, just under 20% seen once. The sequencing input was naive CD8+ T cells from blood, with Jurkat cell RNA spiked in. As to subset: FACS-sorted CD8+CD4-CCR7+CD45RA+ naive T cells. The receptor source for this set is a human donor in good health. Some libraries in this study had Jurkat cell RNA spiked in.

The sample holds many counts of this clonotype. The J gene is TRBJ2-7, the V gene TRBV5-6; the D gene could be TRBD1 or TRBD2 (5 bases each). The CDR3 consists of 13 residues. Germline V CDR1 and CDR2: SGHDT, YYEEEE. With 4 bases removed from V and 2 bases from J, the gap between germline ends came to 10 bases. The CDR3 region is CASSAGAAYEQYF. The CDR3 coding sequence is TGTGCCAGCAGCGCCGGGGCAGCCTACGAGCAGTACTTC.

This clonotype has a count of ten or more. The V gene is TRBV20-1, the J gene TRBJ1-1; weak D call: TRBD1 (6 bases). V shed 0 bases and J shed 3 bases, with 29 bases lying between them. Germline CDR1 reads DFQATT; CDR2 reads SNEGSKA (reference sequence). The CDR3 spans 20 residues. The CDR3 DNA is TGCAGTGCTAGAGATCCGGACAGCCTCCATGGATTTGGTTCGGACACTGAAGCTTTCTTT. This gives the protein CSARDPDSLHGFGSDTEAFF.

This clonotype was found many times. The V and J genes are TRBV10-3 and TRBJ1-2, with TRBD1 matching over 8 bases. The CDR3 extends over 14 amino acids. CDR1 and CDR2 (germline): ENHRY, SYGVKD. V was pared by 3 bases and J by 6 bases, with 6 bases of the junction left unmatched. CDR3 residues: CAISESGTGDGYTF. In DNA form, the CDR3 reads TGTGCCATCAGTGAATCTGGGACAGGCGATGGCTACACCTTC.

This clonotype showed up just a few times. The chain couples TRBV9 to TRBJ1-1, with D uncertain. Germline V gene lookup returns CDR1 SGDLS and CDR2 YYNGEE. The CDR3 runs 13 residues. V was trimmed by 4 bases and J by 1 base, leaving 8 bases between them. This chain's CDR3 is CASSTTPNTEAFF. The CDR3 nucleotides read TGTGCCAGCAGCACGACACCGAACACTGAAGCTTTCTTT.

The chain links TRBV28 to TRBJ2-4, with D uncertain. The ends were cut back, 5 bases at V and 11 bases at J, with 28 bases in the middle. In germline, CDR1 is MDHEN, CDR2 SYDVKM. The CDR3 sequence is 17 residues long. The CDR3 nucleotides are TGTGCCAGCAGTACCTCCTGGAACCCTTTAGCCAAGAACGTTCAGTACTTC. Encoded protein: CASSTSWNPLAKNVQYF.

This chain links TRBV27 with TRBJ2-1; TRBD2 aligns across 11 bases. The CDR3 consists of 15 residues. V lost 2 bases and J lost 6; bases outside the gene matches: 3. The V gene's germline CDR1 is MNHEY and CDR2 SMNVEV (reference sequence). CDR3 sequence: CASSLIAGGTNEQFF. CDR3 DNA: TGTGCCAGCAGTTTAATAGCGGGAGGGACCAATGAGCAGTTCTTC.

In this sample, this clonotype turned up a few times. Being one base from a much bigger clone, this may be a read error. The J gene is TRBJ1-5, the V gene TRBV12-3 or TRBV12-4; tentatively, D is TRBD1 (6 bases). V was cut by 5 bases and J by 7 bases, with 15 bases left in between. This CDR3 is 14 amino acids long. The CDR3 protein is CASSRTRGEQPQHF. The CDR3 nucleotides read TGTGCCAGCAGTCGCACAAGGGGGGAACAGCCCCAGCATTTT.

This clonotype was observed many times. V and J are TRBV5-1 and TRBJ2-6, with D possibly called TRBD1 or TRBD2 (5 bases each). This CDR3 has 18 residues. The germline V gene has CDR1 SGHRS and CDR2 YFSETQ. Trimming shortened V by 5 bases and J by 0 bases, and 18 bases separated the two germline ends. The CDR3 nucleotides read TGCGCCAGCAGGGAACTCGGGGCTCGAACCTCTGGGGCCAACGTCCTGACTTTC. Amino acid sequence: CASRELGARTSGANVLTF.

A few counts support this clonotype. The chain links TRBV7-9 to TRBJ2-5; 7 nucleotides match TRBD2. The ends lost 8 bases at V and 2 bases at J; junction bases unmatched: 8. The CDR3 is 14 amino acids. CDR1 and CDR2 from the germline V gene are SEHNR and FQNEAQ (reference sequence). The CDR3 is CASPPPGGQETQYF. CDR3 DNA: TGTGCCAGCCCCCCGCCCGGGGGGCAAGAGACCCAGTACTTC.

The chain recombines TRBV5-1 with TRBJ2-5; weak D call: TRBD2 (6 bases). The CDR3 runs to 13 residues. CDR1 is SGHRS, CDR2 YFSETQ, per germline. Trimming shortened V by 4 bases and J by 7 bases, and 14 bases separated the two germline ends. CDR3 sequence: CASSRDFKGTQYF. DNA of the CDR3: TGCGCCAGCAGCAGGGACTTTAAGGGGACCCAGTACTTC.

Notes on this clonotype: Relative to the germline gene, one junction end is altered; a read error may explain this. The V call is TRBV12-3 or TRBV12-4, the J call TRBJ1-4, with a possible D match to TRBD1 (6 bases). The CDR3 spans 14 residues. The CDR3 reads CASSFGAGVEKLVF. The CDR3, as DNA: TGTGCCAGCAGTTTCGGGGCAGGGGTTGAAAAACTGGTTTTT.

This clonotype was found many times. This chain uses TRBV28 with TRBJ1-1; D call uncertain. V was clipped by 2 bases and J by 11 bases, with 15 bases between them. This CDR3 has 13 residues. In germline, CDR1 is MDHEN, CDR2 SYDVKM. The CDR3 nucleotides are TGTGCCAGCAGTTTAATAGCTCAGGAGATGGCTTTCTTT. As protein: CASSLIAQEMAFF.

To note about this clonotype: The junction does not match germline at one end; this may be a read error. The V call is TRBV24-1, the J call TRBJ2-3; 13 positions agree with TRBD2. The CDR3 length is 18 residues. From germline, CDR1 is KGHDR and CDR2 SFDVKD. The CDR3 DNA is TGTGCCACCTCGGACAGTAGAACTAGCGGGGGGGCTTTGGATACGCGGTATTTT. Protein: CATSDSRTSGGALDTRYF.

This clonotype was detected ten times or more. The gene calls are TRBV27 and TRBJ2-3; 9 bases match TRBD2. Germline V lookup: CDR1 MNHEY, CDR2 SMNVEV (reference sequence). After removal of 3 bases from V and 2 bases from J, the junction contained 9 bases not matched to a gene. CDR3 length: 17 residues. The CDR3 loop is CASSFLGVAGVTDTQYF. The CDR3 bases are TGTGCCAGCAGTTTTCTCGGTGTAGCGGGGGTCACAGATACGCAGTATTTT.

This clonotype was seen at least ten times. The gene calls are TRBV5-6 and TRBJ2-5; D may be TRBD1 (5 bases). Germline CDR1 SGHDT, CDR2 YYEEEE. This CDR3 has 18 residues. V dropped 2 bases and J dropped 4 bases, with 24 bases sitting between them. CDR3 in amino acids: CASSLVGVAPGPVETQYF. For the CDR3, the DNA is TGTGCCAGCAGCTTAGTAGGGGTCGCGCCTGGTCCCGTAGAGACCCAGTACTTC.

The chain employs TRBV12-5 and TRBJ1-6; the D is unclear. The CDR3 has 17 residues. Germline V gene data show CDR1 as LGHNT and CDR2 as FRNRAP. V dropped 0 bases and J dropped 9 bases, with 18 bases sitting between them. CDR3 sequence reads: CASGLVLEPVVGSPLHF. The CDR3 DNA is TGTGCTAGTGGTTTGGTACTGGAGCCCGTCGTCGGTTCACCCCTCCACTTT. The full variable domain, completed using reference TRBV12-5 and TRBJ1-6, is DARVTQTPRHKVTEMGQEVTMRCQPILGHNTVFWYRQTMMQGLELLAYFRNRAPLDDSGMPKDRFSAEMPDATLATLKIQPSEPRDSAVYFCASGLVLEPVVGSPLHFGNGTRLTVT.

This clonotype was detected a few times. This chain connects TRBV19 to TRBJ2-7, with a possible D match to TRBD2 (6 bases). Germline CDR1 reads LNHDA; CDR2 reads SQIVND (reference sequence). The CDR3 has 15 residues. The germline V and J ends were trimmed by 3 bases and 0 bases, with 12 bases remaining between them. CDR3: CASSIYRGLSYEQYF. DNA for the CDR3: TGTGCCAGTAGTATTTACCGGGGACTCTCCTACGAGCAGTACTTC.

Concerning this clonotype itself: An end of the junction does not agree with germline; a read error may underlie this. The V call is TRBV14, the J call TRBJ2-2, with D perhaps matching TRBD2 (5 bases). CDR3 length: 15 residues. Germline values: CDR1 SGHDN, CDR2 FVKESK. This CDR3 is CASSQALGNTGEPFF. CDR3 bases: TGTGCCAGCAGCCAAGCATTGGGGAACACCGGGGAGCCGTTTTTT.

In its sample, this clonotype was seen many times. The rearrangement uses TRBV9 and TRBJ2-2, with TRBD2 identical over 10 bases. Unmatched junction bases numbered 3, after V lost 0 bases and J lost 4 bases. The CDR3 sequence is 16 residues long. CDR1 is SGDLS, CDR2 YYNGEE, per germline. In DNA form, the CDR3 reads TGTGCCAGCAGCGTAGGGCTAGCGGGGGCCACCGGGGAGCTGTTTTTT. It translates to CASSVGLAGATGELFF. Using reference TRBV9 and TRBJ2-2 for the parts outside the CDR3, the full variable domain is DSGVTQTPKHLITATGQRVTLRCSPRSGDLSVYWYQQSLDQGLQFLIQYYNGEERAKGNILERFSAQQFPDLHSELNLSSLELGDSALYFCASSVGLAGATGELFFGEGSRLTVL.

This clonotype was counted at least ten times. The chain links TRBV14 to TRBJ1-2, with D unresolved. The V end was cut by 0 bases, the J end by 3 bases, with 8 bases between. Germline-derived CDR1 and CDR2 are SGHDN and FVKESK. The CDR3 consists of 14 residues. The CDR3 coding sequence is TGTGCCAGCAGCCAAGATGGAGATGACTATGGCTACACCTTC. Its protein product is CASSQDGDDYGYTF.

In its sample, this clonotype was seen a few times. The rearrangement joins TRBV19 to TRBJ1-5, with D unclear. This CDR3 region has 12 residues. V was cut by 9 bases and J by 7 bases, with 13 bases left in between. CDR1 is LNHDA and CDR2 is SQIVND in the germline V gene (reference sequence). CDR3 DNA: TGTGCCAGCGATTTTGGTCCCCAGCCCCAGCATTTT. Translating it yields CASDFGPQPQHF. Based on the CDR3 plus reference TRBV19 and TRBJ1-5, the full variable domain is DGGITQSPKYLFRKEGQNVTLSCEQNLNHDAMYWYRQDPGQGLRLIYYSQIVNDFQKGDIAEGYSVSREKKESFPLTVTSAQKNPTAFYLCASDFGPQPQHFGDGTRLSIL.

This clonotype was seen only a few times. V gene TRBV19 combines with J gene TRBJ2-7, with 7 bases aligning to TRBD1. Unmatched junction bases numbered 8, after V lost 1 base and J lost 2 bases. The CDR3 has 16 amino acids. Germline CDR1 is LNHDA and CDR2 is SQIVND (reference sequence). CDR3 in amino acids: CASSIGRGGLTYEQYF. CDR3 bases: TGTGCCAGTAGTATAGGTCGAGGGGGCTTAACCTACGAGCAGTACTTC.

The V and J genes are TRBV6-2 or TRBV6-3 and TRBJ2-5; 8 bases agree with TRBD2. From germline, CDR1 is MNHEY and CDR2 SVGEGT. The CDR3 loop spans 17 amino acids. Germline trimming cut 5 bases from V and 3 bases from J; bases unmatched to any gene: 14. CDR3 DNA: TGTGCCAGCAGTCACTGGCTAGCGGGCTTGGGGGAAGAGACCCAGTACTTC. Translating it yields CASSHWLAGLGEETQYF.

Details on this clonotype: Its ends do not fully match the called genes, so a read error is possible. J is TRBJ2-2 and V is TRBV7-9; D is possibly TRBD2 (5 bases). The germline V gene encodes CDR1 SEHNR and CDR2 FQNEAQ (reference sequence). The CDR3 consists of 14 residues. The CDR3 nucleotides read TGTGTCAGCAGCTTGGACTCTAACACCGGGGAGCTGTTTTTT. It encodes CVSSLDSNTGELFF.

There are many counts of this clonotype. The chain has TRBV20-1 and TRBJ2-7; D gene unclear. The V gene lost 1 base and the J gene lost 1 base, with 14 bases spanning the gap. This CDR3 is built from 15 residues. Germline CDR1 reads DFQATT; CDR2 reads SNEGSKA (reference sequence). CDR3 amino acids: CSARVPRDISYEQYF. Here the CDR3 DNA reads TGCAGTGCTAGAGTTCCCCGAGACATTTCCTACGAGCAGTACTTC.

Many counts were recorded for this clonotype. V and J are TRBV5-1 and TRBJ1-2; D is perhaps TRBD1 (6 bases). V shed 0 bases and J shed 3 bases, with 9 bases lying between them. This CDR3 has 14 amino acids. Per germline, CDR1 SGHRS and CDR2 YFSETQ. The CDR3 nucleotides read TGCGCCAGCAGCTTGGTTGAGGGGGACTATGGCTACACCTTC. Protein sequence: CASSLVEGDYGYTF.

The V gene is TRBV12-3 or TRBV12-4, the J gene TRBJ2-3; possibly TRBD1 for D (6 bases). The CDR3 length is 14 residues. V was cut by 6 bases and J by 3 bases, with 13 bases left in between. CDR3 loop: CASSTQTGTDTQYF. CDR3 nucleotide sequence: TGTGCCAGCAGCACTCAGACAGGAACAGATACGCAGTATTTT.

The V and J genes are TRBV19 and TRBJ1-5, with D uncertain. Germline CDR1 LNHDA, CDR2 SQIVND (reference sequence). Trimming removed 7 bases at V and 0 bases at J, with 13 bases between. The CDR3 is 15 amino acids. Written as DNA, the CDR3 is TGTGCCAGTAAGGACTACAGCCCTAGCAATCAGCCCCAGCATTTT. Its protein is CASKDYSPSNQPQHF.

This clonotype was counted many times. The chain uses TRBV7-8 and TRBJ2-3; 11 bases agree with TRBD1. This CDR3 has 15 residues. V dropped 4 bases and J dropped 5; count of bases not matched to a gene: 5. Per germline, CDR1 SGHVS and CDR2 FQNEAQ. CDR3 DNA: TGTGCCAGCAGCTCGGGACAGGGGGGCCGAGATACGCAGTATTTT. Translated, it gives CASSSGQGGRDTQYF.